Here is one TCR beta chain with its context. This entry comes from a study of blood T cell repertoires in COVID-19. The overall study: The origin of the acute and convalescent COVID-19 samples was the United States, Italy and Spain.

In the original processing: From reference gene primer amplification, estimates of nucleated cell counts were derived. Clones were read by immunoSEQ multiplex PCR, and TCRdb kept only the in-frame ones, dropping some. That table gives V, J and clone size, and the DNA gave D and trimming. The sample yields around 42,000 clones, 70% to 90% seen once. This TCR was recovered from a woman aged 65 to 85 in a cohort sampled during active COVID-19. Source material: peripheral blood.

CDR3 DNA: TGTGCCAGTAGTATAGGACGGGAGCCCCCCCCGGATACGCAGTATTTT. This encodes CASSIGREPPPDTQYF. J is TRBJ2-3 and V is TRBV19; D might be TRBD2 (6 bases). The CDR3 spans 16 residues. V was clipped by 1 base and J by 6 bases, with 17 bases between them. Germline loops: CDR1 LNHDA, CDR2 SQIVND (reference sequence). The whole variable domain, filled in from reference TRBV19 and TRBJ2-3, reads DGGITQSPKYLFRKEGQNVTLSCEQNLNHDAMYWYRQDPGQGLRLIYYSQIVNDFQKGDIAEGYSVSREKKESFPLTVTSAQKNPTAFYLCASSIGREPPPDTQYFGPGTRLTVL.